Detailed here is one T cell receptor beta chain. V lost 2 bases and J lost 1, with 15 bases in between. Germline V gene lookup returns CDR1 SGDLS and CDR2 YYNGEE. This CDR3 is 17 amino acids long. This table comes from immunoSEQ multiplex PCR, and its TCRdb copy is limited to in-frame clones, with some not included. This sample has approximately 82,000 clones, with around nine tenths found just once. The data derive from a study of technical replicates of blood from a few donors. Sequenced input: T cells isolated from PBMCs. The clonotype comes from a human donor in good health. The chain recombines TRBV9 with TRBJ2-2, with D maybe TRBD2 (6 bases). CDR3 in DNA: TGTGCCAGCAGCGTTATGGCGACGGGGGTGAACACCGGGGAGCTGTTTTTT. Protein sequence: CASSVMATGVNTGELFF.